The 15 T cell receptor beta chains in this list originate from one sample, sequenced in a study of T cell responses to AZD1222 COVID-19 vaccine. Using immunoSEQ multiplex PCR, the repertoire was profiled, and TCRdb retains in-frame clones only, with some absent. Here the sample spans 110,000 or so clones, 86% being singletons. Sequencing used peripheral blood, obtained 28 days after the second AZD1222 dose. These receptor sequences come from an adult who received the AZD1222 COVID-19 vaccine.

The chain uses TRBV30 and TRBJ2-7; D is perhaps TRBD1 (5 bases). V was shortened by 0 bases and J by 7 bases, with 10 bases between the two germline ends. Germline CDR1 GTSNPN, CDR2 SVGIG (reference sequence). CDR3 length equals 12 residues. The CDR3 protein is CAWSVQGVEQYF. For the CDR3, the DNA is TGTGCCTGGAGTGTACAAGGGGTTGAGCAGTACTTC. Using reference TRBV30 and TRBJ2-7 for the parts outside the CDR3, the full variable domain is SQTIHQWPATLVQPVGSPLSLECTVEGTSNPNLYWYRQAAGRGLQLLFYSVGIGQISSEVPQNLSASRPQDRQFILSSKKLLLSDSGFYLCAWSVQGVEQYFGPGTRLTVT.

The chain has TRBV7-2 and TRBJ2-7; 8 nucleotides agree with TRBD2. This CDR3 is 15 amino acids long. J gave up 0 bases and V 7 bases, and 8 bases lay outside the gene matches. Germline CDR1 and CDR2: SGHTA and FQGNSA. The CDR3, as DNA: TGTGCCAGCACCGAGCGGAGCGGGGGCTCCTACGAGCAGTACTTC. It is translated as CASTERSGGSYEQYF.

V is TRBV14 and J is TRBJ1-2; D is unresolved. The germline gives CDR1 SGHDN, CDR2 FVKESK. V shed 0 bases and J shed 4 bases, with 9 bases lying between them. This CDR3 contains 14 residues. CDR3 residues: CASSQDGRVYGYTF. The CDR3 coding sequence is TGTGCCAGCAGCCAAGATGGAAGGGTCTATGGCTACACCTTC.

The genes are TRBV10-3 and TRBJ1-5; no firm D call. Trimming stripped 5 bases from V and 3 bases from J, with 5 bases between. The CDR3 runs to 12 residues. The germline CDR1 and CDR2 sequences are ENHRY and SYGVKD. Written as DNA, the CDR3 is TGTGCCATCAGTCAGACCAATCAGCCCCAGCATTTT. This codes for CAISQTNQPQHF.

The gene calls are TRBV7-2 and TRBJ1-5; 7 nucleotides align to TRBD1. The CDR3 covers 15 residues. Trimming took 2 bases from V and 5 from J; bases not matched to a gene: 6. The germline gives CDR1 SGHTA, CDR2 FQGNSA. CDR3 loop: CASSLISGGDQPQHF. CDR3 nucleotide sequence: TGTGCCAGCAGCTTAATATCAGGGGGAGATCAGCCCCAGCATTTT.

The chain employs TRBV4-1 and TRBJ1-1; the D gene is possibly TRBD1 (6 bases). The CDR3 contains 17 residues. The V and J ends lost 5 bases and 0 bases respectively, with 19 bases between them. Germline V CDR1 and CDR2: MGHRA, YSYEKL. The chain's CDR3 is CASSSPTGLPLNTEAFF. DNA for the CDR3: TGCGCCAGCAGCTCCCCGACAGGACTCCCTTTGAACACTGAAGCTTTCTTT.

The chain has TRBV12-3 or TRBV12-4 and TRBJ1-1; possible D gene TRBD1, 6 bases. Deletions cut 3 bases from V and 10 bases from J, with 9 bases between. The CDR3 is 11 residues long. The CDR3 DNA sequence: TGTGCCAGCAGTTTTGGAGGGGGAGCTTTCTTT. The encoded protein is CASSFGGGAFF.

This chain connects TRBV11-2 to TRBJ1-6; D is perhaps TRBD1 (5 bases). The CDR3 loop spans 16 amino acids. The germline gives CDR1 SGHAT, CDR2 FQNNGV. V lost 3 bases, J lost 4 bases, and 13 bases lay in between. The CDR3 loop reads CASSLETGLYNSPLHF. CDR3 coding DNA: TGTGCCAGCAGCTTGGAAACGGGACTGTATAATTCACCCCTCCACTTT.

The J gene is TRBJ1-1, the V gene TRBV18, with D possibly TRBD1 on 6 matching bases. Germline assignment: CDR1 KGHSH and CDR2 LQKENI. The V end was cut by 2 bases, the J end by 4 bases, with 14 bases between. The length of the CDR3 is 15 residues. CDR3 sequence reads: CASSPSTGGRTEAFF. The CDR3 DNA reads as TGTGCCAGCTCACCATCGACCGGGGGGCGCACTGAAGCTTTCTTT.

The rearrangement links TRBV29-1 to TRBJ2-1; 7 bases are a match to TRBD1. Germline values: CDR1 SQVTM, CDR2 ANQGSEA. The CDR3 consists of 13 residues. J lost 1 base, V lost 6 bases, and 3 bases had no gene match. The DNA for the CDR3 is TGCAGCGTCAGACAGGGATCCTACAATGAGCAGTTCTTC. This encodes CSVRQGSYNEQFF.

The chain has TRBV3-1 (or the pseudogene TRBV3-2) and TRBJ1-6, with TRBD1 identical over 7 bases. CDR3 length equals 15 residues. With 2 bases clipped from V and 10 bases from J, the junction kept 8 bases outside the gene matches. Germline values: CDR1 LGHDT, CDR2 YNNKEL (reference sequence). The CDR3: CASSQRQGGRSPLHF. The CDR3, as DNA: TGTGCCAGCAGCCAACGACAGGGCGGAAGATCACCCCTCCACTTT.

This chain joins TRBV18 and TRBJ2-3; D unclear. V lost 2 bases to trimming and J lost 5 bases, with 11 bases between them. The CDR3 extends over 14 amino acids. Per germline, CDR1 KGHSH and CDR2 LQKENI. The CDR3 is CASSPEVRVDTQYF. DNA of the CDR3: TGTGCCAGCTCACCAGAAGTAAGGGTAGATACGCAGTATTTT. Combining the CDR3 with reference TRBV18 and TRBJ2-3 gives the whole variable domain NAGVMQNPRHLVRRRGQEARLRCSPMKGHSHVYWYRQLPEEGLKFMVYLQKENIIDESGMPKERFSAEFPKEGPSILRIQQVVRGDSAAYFCASSPEVRVDTQYFGPGTRLTVL.

This sequence joins TRBV7-9 and TRBJ2-2; 7 bases map to TRBD1. There are 15 residues in the CDR3. The germline CDR1 and CDR2 sequences are SEHNR and FQNEAQ (reference sequence). V was pared by 5 bases and J by 5 bases, with 8 bases of the junction left unmatched. The CDR3 loop reads CASSTRQGLTGELFF. In nucleotides, the CDR3 is TGTGCCAGCAGCACACGACAGGGCCTTACCGGGGAGCTGTTTTTT. Full variable domain (missing parts from reference TRBV7-9 and TRBJ2-2): DTGVSQNPRHKITKRGQNVTFRCDPISEHNRLYWYRQTLGQGPEFLTYFQNEAQLEKSRLLSDRFSAERPKGSFSTLEIQRTEQGDSAMYLCASSTRQGLTGELFFGEGSRLTVL.

This chain links TRBV7-6 with TRBJ1-1, with a weak D call TRBD1 (6 bases). This CDR3 is built from 16 residues. V shed 5 bases and J shed 3 bases, with 19 bases lying between them. CDR1 is SGHVS and CDR2 is FNYEAQ in the germline V gene. The CDR3 DNA reads TGTGCCAGCAGCCCCCGGCCTCTGAACAGGGACACTGAAGCTTTCTTT. The encoded protein is CASSPRPLNRDTEAFF. Based on the CDR3 plus reference TRBV7-6 and TRBJ1-1, the full variable domain is GAGVSQSPRYKVTKRGQDVALRCDPISGHVSLYWYRQALGQGPEFLTYFNYEAQQDKSGLPNDRFSAERPEGSISTLTIQRTEQRDSAMYRCASSPRPLNRDTEAFFGQGTRLTVV.

The V and J genes are TRBV4-1 and TRBJ2-6; TRBD1 agrees at 10 bases. CDR1 is MGHRA, CDR2 YSYEKL, per germline. The CDR3 totals 18 residues. The trim removed 1 base at V and 0 bases at J, leaving 3 bases unmatched. The CDR3 nucleotides read TGCGCCAGCAGCCAAGGGACAGGGGGTAACTCTGGGGCCAACGTCCTGACTTTC. Translation: CASSQGTGGNSGANVLTF.